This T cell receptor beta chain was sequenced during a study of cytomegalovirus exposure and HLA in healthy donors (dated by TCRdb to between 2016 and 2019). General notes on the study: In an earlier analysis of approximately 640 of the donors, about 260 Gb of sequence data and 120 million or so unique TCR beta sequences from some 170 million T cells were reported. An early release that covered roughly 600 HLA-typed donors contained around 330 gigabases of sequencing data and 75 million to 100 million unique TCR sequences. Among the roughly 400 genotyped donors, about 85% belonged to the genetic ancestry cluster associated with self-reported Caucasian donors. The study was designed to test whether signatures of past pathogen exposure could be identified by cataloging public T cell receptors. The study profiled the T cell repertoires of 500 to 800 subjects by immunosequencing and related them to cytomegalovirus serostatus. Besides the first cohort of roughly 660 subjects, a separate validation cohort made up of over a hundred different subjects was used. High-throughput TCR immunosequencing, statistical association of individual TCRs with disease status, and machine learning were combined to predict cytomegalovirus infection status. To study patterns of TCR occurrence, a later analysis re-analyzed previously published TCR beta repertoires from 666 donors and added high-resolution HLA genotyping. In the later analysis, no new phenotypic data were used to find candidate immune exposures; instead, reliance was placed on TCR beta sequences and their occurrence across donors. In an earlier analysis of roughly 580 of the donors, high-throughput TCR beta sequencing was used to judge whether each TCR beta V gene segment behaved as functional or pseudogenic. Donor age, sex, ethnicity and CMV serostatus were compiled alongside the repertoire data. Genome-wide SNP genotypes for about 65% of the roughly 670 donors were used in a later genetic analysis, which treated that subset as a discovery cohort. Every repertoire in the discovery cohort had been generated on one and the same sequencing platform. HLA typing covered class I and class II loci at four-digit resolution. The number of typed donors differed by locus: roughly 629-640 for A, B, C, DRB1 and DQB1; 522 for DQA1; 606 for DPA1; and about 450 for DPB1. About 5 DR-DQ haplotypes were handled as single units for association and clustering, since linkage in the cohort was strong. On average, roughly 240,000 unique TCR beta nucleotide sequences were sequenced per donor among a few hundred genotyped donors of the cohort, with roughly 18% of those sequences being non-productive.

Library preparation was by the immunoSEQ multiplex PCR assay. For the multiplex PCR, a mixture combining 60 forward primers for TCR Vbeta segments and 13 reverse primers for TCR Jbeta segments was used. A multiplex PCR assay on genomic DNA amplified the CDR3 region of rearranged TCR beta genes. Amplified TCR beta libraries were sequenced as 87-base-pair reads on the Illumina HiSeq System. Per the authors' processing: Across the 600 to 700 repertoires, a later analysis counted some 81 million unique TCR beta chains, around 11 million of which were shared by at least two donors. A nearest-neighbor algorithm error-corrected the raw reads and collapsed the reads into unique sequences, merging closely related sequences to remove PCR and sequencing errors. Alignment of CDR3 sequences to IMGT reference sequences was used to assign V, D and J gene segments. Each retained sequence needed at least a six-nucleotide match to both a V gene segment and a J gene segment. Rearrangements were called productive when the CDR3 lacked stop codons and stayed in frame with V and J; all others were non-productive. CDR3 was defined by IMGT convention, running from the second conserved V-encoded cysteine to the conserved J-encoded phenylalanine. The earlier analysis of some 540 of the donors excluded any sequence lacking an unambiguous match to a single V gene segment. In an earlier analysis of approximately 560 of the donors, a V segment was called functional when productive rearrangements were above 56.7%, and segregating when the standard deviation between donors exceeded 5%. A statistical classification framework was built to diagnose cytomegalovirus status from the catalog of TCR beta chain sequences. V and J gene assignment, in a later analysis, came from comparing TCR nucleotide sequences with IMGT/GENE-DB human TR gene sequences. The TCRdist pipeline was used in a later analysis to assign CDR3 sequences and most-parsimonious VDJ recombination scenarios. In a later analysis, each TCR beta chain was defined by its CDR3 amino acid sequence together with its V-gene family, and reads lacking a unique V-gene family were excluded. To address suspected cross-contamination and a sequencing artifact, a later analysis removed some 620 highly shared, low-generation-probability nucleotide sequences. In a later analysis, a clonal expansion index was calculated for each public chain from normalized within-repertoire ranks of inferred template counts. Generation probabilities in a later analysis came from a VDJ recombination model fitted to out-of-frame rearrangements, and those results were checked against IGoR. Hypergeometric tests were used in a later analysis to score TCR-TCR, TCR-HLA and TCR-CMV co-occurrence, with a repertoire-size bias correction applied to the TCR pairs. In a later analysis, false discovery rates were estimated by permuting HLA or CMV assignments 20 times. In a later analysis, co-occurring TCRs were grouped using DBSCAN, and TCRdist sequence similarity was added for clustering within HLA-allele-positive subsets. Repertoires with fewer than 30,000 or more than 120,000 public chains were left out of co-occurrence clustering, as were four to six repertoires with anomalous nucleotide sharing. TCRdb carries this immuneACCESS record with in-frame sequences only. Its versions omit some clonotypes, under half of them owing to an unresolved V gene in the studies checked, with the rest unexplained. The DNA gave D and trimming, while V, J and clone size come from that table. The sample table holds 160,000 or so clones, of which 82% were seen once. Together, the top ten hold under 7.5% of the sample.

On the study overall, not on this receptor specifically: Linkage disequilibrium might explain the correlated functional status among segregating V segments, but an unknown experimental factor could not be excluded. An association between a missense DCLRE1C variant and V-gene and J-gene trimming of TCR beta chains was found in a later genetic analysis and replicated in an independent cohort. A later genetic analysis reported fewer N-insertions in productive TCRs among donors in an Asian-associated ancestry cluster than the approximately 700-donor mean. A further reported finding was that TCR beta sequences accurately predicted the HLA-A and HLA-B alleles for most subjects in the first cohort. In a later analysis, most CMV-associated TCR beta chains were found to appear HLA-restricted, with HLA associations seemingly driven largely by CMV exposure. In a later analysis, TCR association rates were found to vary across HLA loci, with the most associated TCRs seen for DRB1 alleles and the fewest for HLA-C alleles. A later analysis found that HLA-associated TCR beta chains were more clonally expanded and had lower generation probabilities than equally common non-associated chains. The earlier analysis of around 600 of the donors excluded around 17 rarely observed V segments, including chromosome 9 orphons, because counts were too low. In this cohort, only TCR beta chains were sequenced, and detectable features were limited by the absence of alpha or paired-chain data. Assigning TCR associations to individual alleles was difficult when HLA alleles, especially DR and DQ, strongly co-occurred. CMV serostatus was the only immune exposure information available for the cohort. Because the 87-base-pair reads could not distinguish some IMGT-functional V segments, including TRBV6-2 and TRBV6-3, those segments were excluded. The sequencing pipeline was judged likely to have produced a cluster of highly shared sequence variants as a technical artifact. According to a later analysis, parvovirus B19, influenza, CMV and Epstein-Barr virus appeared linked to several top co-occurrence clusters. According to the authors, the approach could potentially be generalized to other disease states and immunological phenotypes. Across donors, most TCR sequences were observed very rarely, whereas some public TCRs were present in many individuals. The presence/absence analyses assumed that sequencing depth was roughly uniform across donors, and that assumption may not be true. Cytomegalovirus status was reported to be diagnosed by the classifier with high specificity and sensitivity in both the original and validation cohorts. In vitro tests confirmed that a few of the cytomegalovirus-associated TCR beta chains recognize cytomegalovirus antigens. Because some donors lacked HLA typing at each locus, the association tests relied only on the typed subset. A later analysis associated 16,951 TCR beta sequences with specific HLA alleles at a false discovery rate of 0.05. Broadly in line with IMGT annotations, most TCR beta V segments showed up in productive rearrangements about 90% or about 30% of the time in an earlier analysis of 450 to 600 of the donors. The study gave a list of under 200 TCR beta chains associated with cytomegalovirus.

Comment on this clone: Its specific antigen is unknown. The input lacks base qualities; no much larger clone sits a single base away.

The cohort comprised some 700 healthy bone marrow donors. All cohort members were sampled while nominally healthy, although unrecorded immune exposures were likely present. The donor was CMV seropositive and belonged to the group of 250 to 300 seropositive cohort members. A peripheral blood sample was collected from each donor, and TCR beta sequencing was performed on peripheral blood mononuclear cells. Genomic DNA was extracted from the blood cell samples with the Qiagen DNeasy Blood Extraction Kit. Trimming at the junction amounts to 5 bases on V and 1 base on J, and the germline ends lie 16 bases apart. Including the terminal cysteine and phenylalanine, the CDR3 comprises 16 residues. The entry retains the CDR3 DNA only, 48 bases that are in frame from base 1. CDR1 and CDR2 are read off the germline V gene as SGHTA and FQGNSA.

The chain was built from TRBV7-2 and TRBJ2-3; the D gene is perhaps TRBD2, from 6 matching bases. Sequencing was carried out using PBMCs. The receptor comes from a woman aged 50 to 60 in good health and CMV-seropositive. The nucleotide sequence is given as TGTGCCAGCAGCCCCCGCACAGGCGGGGGCACAGATACGCAGTATTTT. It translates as CASSPRTGGGTDTQYF.